These 5 T cell receptor beta chains were all obtained from the same sample, sequenced in a study of identical twins. From the 5' RACE reads, TCRdb called clonotypes with MiXCR, one entry per CDR3 protein. The sample shows about 920,000 distinct CDR3 sequences, 9% to 15% of them seen only once. This sample was also put to use in a study of yellow fever vaccine responses in identical twins.

The sequenced material came from PBMCs. The receptors derive from a woman aged 18 to 35 in good health.

The chain uses TRBV2 and TRBJ2-3, with 12 bases lining up with TRBD2. The CDR3 is 16 amino acids. CDR1 is SNHLY, CDR2 FYNNEI, per germline. The trim removed 4 bases at V and 2 bases at J, leaving 4 bases unmatched. CDR3 DNA sequence: TGTGCCAGCAGTGGGAGGACTAGCGGGGCCACAGATACGCAGTATTTT. Encoded protein: CASSGRTSGATDTQYF.

This clonotype was observed at least ten times. V usage is TRBV12-3 or TRBV12-4 and J usage is TRBJ1-4, with D unclear. This CDR3 is built from 13 residues. V lost 6 bases, J lost 8 bases, and 13 bases lay in between. The CDR3 region is CASSLQTGEKLFF. The DNA of the CDR3 is TGTGCCAGCAGCCTCCAGACCGGCGAAAAACTGTTTTTT.

This clonotype was observed a handful of times. This chain links TRBV12-3 or TRBV12-4 with TRBJ1-2; D unresolved. The CDR3 sequence is 12 residues long. V was clipped by 5 bases and J by 8 bases, with 12 bases between them. CDR3 in amino acids: CASSPWPGGYTF. In DNA, the CDR3 is TGTGCCAGCAGTCCGTGGCCGGGCGGCTACACCTTC.

V usage is TRBV5-1 and J usage is TRBJ2-3, with TRBD1 identical over 10 bases. Losses at the gene ends were 2 bases for V and 0 bases for J; bases not matched to a gene: 6. Germline lookup yields CDR1 SGHRS and CDR2 YFSETQ. The CDR3 is made up of 17 amino acids. CDR3 residues: CASSLVGQGTSTDTQYF. CDR3 in DNA: TGCGCCAGCAGCTTAGTGGGACAGGGGACTAGCACAGATACGCAGTATTTT. Drawing the rest from reference TRBV5-1 and TRBJ2-3, the complete variable domain is KAGVTQTPRYLIKTRGQQVTLSCSPISGHRSVSWYQQTPGQGLQFLFEYFSETQRNKGNFPGRFSGRQFSNSRSEMNVSTLELGDSALYLCASSLVGQGTSTDTQYFGPGTRLTVL.

J is TRBJ2-3 and V is TRBV19; D is uncertain. The V gene lost 2 bases and the J gene lost 4 bases, with 4 bases spanning the gap. CDR1 is LNHDA and CDR2 is SQIVND in the germline V gene (reference sequence). There are 12 residues in the CDR3. CDR3 DNA sequence: TGTGCCAGTAGTATACCTTCAGATACGCAGTATTTT. Protein: CASSIPSDTQYF.